These T cell receptor beta chains were read from a single sample in a study of blood T cell repertoires in COVID-19. Produced via immunoSEQ multiplex PCR; TCRdb's table is partial and in-frame only. The sample records nearly 25,000 clones, roughly nine tenths being singletons. The material sequenced was peripheral blood. The receptor source for this set is a man aged 65-85 years with acute or convalescent COVID-19. Both conserved end residues are trimmed from each CDR3. Each record gives: V gene, J gene, CDR3 protein.

v_gene: TRBV7-9; j_gene: TRBJ1-5; CDR3aa: ASSWEGGAQPQH
v_gene: TRBV5-6; j_gene: TRBJ1-2; CDR3aa: ASGGGGYGYT
v_gene: TRBV18; j_gene: TRBJ1-5; CDR3aa: ASSPGTGQGRQPQH
v_gene: TRBV21-1; j_gene: TRBJ2-4; CDR3aa: ASSETGEY
v_gene: TRBV28; j_gene: TRBJ1-1; CDR3aa: ASSAQAGTEAF
v_gene: TRBV5-6; j_gene: TRBJ1-3; CDR3aa: ASSLAGYGNTIY
v_gene: TRBV27; j_gene: TRBJ2-3; CDR3aa: ASSPGTGGDTQY
v_gene: TRBV19; j_gene: TRBJ1-1; CDR3aa: ASRDGGANTEAF
v_gene: TRBV11-2; j_gene: TRBJ2-1; CDR3aa: ASSLLAGGPEQF
v_gene: TRBV9; j_gene: TRBJ2-1; CDR3aa: ASSTAPSGRDNEQF
v_gene: TRBV5-1; j_gene: TRBJ2-1; CDR3aa: ASSFSSYRTVNEQF
v_gene: TRBV10-2; j_gene: TRBJ1-3; CDR3aa: ASTDGRGNSGNTIY
v_gene: TRBV10-3; j_gene: TRBJ2-5; CDR3aa: AISSGRWETQY
v_gene: TRBV3-1/TRBV3-2; j_gene: TRBJ1-4; CDR3aa: ASSDQDRGPSNEKLF
v_gene: TRBV7-8; j_gene: TRBJ1-2; CDR3aa: ASSLVGRSNDGYT
v_gene: TRBV11-2; j_gene: TRBJ2-7; CDR3aa: ASSLEVRGEQY
v_gene: TRBV19; j_gene: TRBJ1-4; CDR3aa: ASRPGGREKLF
v_gene: TRBV27; j_gene: TRBJ2-7; CDR3aa: ASSSTYEQY
v_gene: TRBV12-3/TRBV12-4; j_gene: TRBJ1-2; CDR3aa: ASSNNRGNGYT
v_gene: TRBV6-5; j_gene: TRBJ1-4; CDR3aa: ASSAGVTNEKLF
v_gene: TRBV7-9; j_gene: TRBJ1-5; CDR3aa: ASSGGGSQH
v_gene: TRBV27; j_gene: TRBJ2-3; CDR3aa: ASRRSGGSLVTDTQY
v_gene: TRBV4-2; j_gene: TRBJ2-3; CDR3aa: ASSQERTSPTDTQY
v_gene: TRBV20-1; j_gene: TRBJ1-3; CDR3aa: GGLSGNTIY
v_gene: TRBV6-6; j_gene: TRBJ2-7; CDR3aa: ATFGELSGRAREQY
v_gene: TRBV20-1; j_gene: TRBJ2-3; CDR3aa: SASAGVTDTQY
v_gene: TRBV2; j_gene: TRBJ1-5; CDR3aa: ASSEVLSSYNQPQH
v_gene: TRBV20-1; j_gene: TRBJ2-7; CDR3aa: SASLRTGAYEQY
v_gene: TRBV9; j_gene: TRBJ2-6; CDR3aa: ASSVHPGQGLVSGANVLT
v_gene: TRBV28; j_gene: TRBJ2-2; CDR3aa: ASSLNTGELF
v_gene: TRBV5-1; j_gene: TRBJ1-1; CDR3aa: ASSLQNRAGGYYTEAF
v_gene: TRBV20-1; j_gene: TRBJ1-1; CDR3aa: SASRIQGGTEAF
v_gene: TRBV6-5; j_gene: TRBJ1-2; CDR3aa: ASRAPGQDYGYT
v_gene: TRBV7-9; j_gene: TRBJ1-2; CDR3aa: ASSSEITGAQDGYT
v_gene: TRBV2; j_gene: TRBJ2-1; CDR3aa: ASSETSSGSNEQF
v_gene: TRBV7-6; j_gene: TRBJ2-1; CDR3aa: ASSLDVEQGYNEQF
v_gene: TRBV6-5; j_gene: TRBJ1-2; CDR3aa: ASSTSDYGYT
v_gene: TRBV4-2; j_gene: TRBJ2-2; CDR3aa: ASSQSLAGGVGELF
v_gene: TRBV6-5; j_gene: TRBJ2-7; CDR3aa: ASGGDYLSYEQY
v_gene: TRBV24-1; j_gene: TRBJ1-2; CDR3aa: ATSGGDGYT
v_gene: TRBV7-3; j_gene: TRBJ2-7; CDR3aa: ASSFSSGDEQY
v_gene: TRBV5-1; j_gene: TRBJ2-1; CDR3aa: ASSLVLAGGYNEQF
v_gene: TRBV28; j_gene: TRBJ1-2; CDR3aa: ASSWMGAGGYT
v_gene: TRBV11-2; j_gene: TRBJ2-1; CDR3aa: ASSPLANEQF
v_gene: TRBV30; j_gene: TRBJ1-2; CDR3aa: AWSVEANYGYT
v_gene: TRBV28; j_gene: TRBJ2-7; CDR3aa: ASRSTGLYEQY
v_gene: TRBV5-1; j_gene: TRBJ2-3; CDR3aa: ASAQEGDTQY
v_gene: TRBV19; j_gene: TRBJ2-3; CDR3aa: ASTSHEADTQY
v_gene: TRBV27; j_gene: TRBJ1-1; CDR3aa: ASIRQGLMGTEAF
v_gene: TRBV7-9; j_gene: TRBJ2-7; CDR3aa: ASSLEATVQGEQY